These T cell receptor beta chains were read from a single sample in a study of identical twins. TCRdb independently ran MiXCR on the 5' RACE reads; one entry per CDR3 protein. The sample carries 350,000 to 450,000 distinct CDR3 sequences, less than 20% recorded once. The specimen sequenced was naive T cells sorted from blood. These receptors were taken from a man aged 45-65 years in good health. The CDR3 runs from the conserved cysteine through the conserved F or W.

CDR3: CASSLPVNQPQHF
V: TRBV6-2/TRBV6-3
J: TRBJ1-5
length: 13

CDR3: CSATGRPNYGYTF
V: TRBV20-1
J: TRBJ1-2
length: 13

CDR3: CASSSGTVDEKLFF
V: TRBV5-5
J: TRBJ1-4
length: 14

CDR3: CASRPLRAGTDEQYF
V: TRBV2
J: TRBJ2-7
length: 15

CDR3: CASSVGVGGETQYF
V: TRBV9
J: TRBJ2-5
length: 14

CDR3: CSVEDGETSSYEQYF
V: TRBV29-1
J: TRBJ2-7
length: 15

CDR3: CASSQPGTRRLRSYNEQFF
V: TRBV11-1
J: TRBJ2-1
length: 19

CDR3: CSVEYRDRDGEQFF
V: TRBV29-1
J: TRBJ2-1
length: 14

CDR3: CASSPQLLPYEQYF
V: TRBV7-2
J: TRBJ2-7
length: 14

CDR3: CASSLAVIPLGETQYF
V: TRBV7-2
J: TRBJ2-5
length: 16

CDR3: CSARLAGSYEQYF
V: TRBV20-1
J: TRBJ2-7
length: 13

CDR3: CASSLVGGGAEDTQYF
V: TRBV27
J: TRBJ2-3
length: 16

CDR3: CASSLDAIQGLKQFF
V: TRBV12-3/TRBV12-4
J: TRBJ2-1
length: 15

CDR3: CASSIGVFLGQGFSPLHF
V: TRBV6-1
J: TRBJ1-6
length: 18

CDR3: CASSIGSGGLENEQFF
V: TRBV19
J: TRBJ2-1
length: 16

CDR3: CSAIRQGAADTQYF
V: TRBV20-1
J: TRBJ2-3
length: 14